A few counts support the clone carrying this T cell receptor beta chain. The sample comes from a study of T cells after yellow fever vaccination. They built TCR cDNA with 5'RACE template switching, a step that put in a universal primer site and UMIs. TCRdb reprocessed the 5' RACE reads with MiXCR, giving one entry per CDR3 protein. The profile shows about 260,000 distinct CDR3 sequences, 10% to 15% of them singletons. The CDR3 has 13 residues. V lost 5 bases and J 7 bases, leaving 14 bases between the germline ends. The receptor's source is a man under 40 who received the YFV17D yellow fever vaccine. The chain links TRBV12-3 or TRBV12-4 to TRBJ1-2; weak D call: TRBD1 (6 bases). The material sequenced was CD4+ T cells sorted from PBMCs, taken 45 days after the yellow fever booster vaccination. The CDR3: CASSQDSPGGYTF. The CDR3 DNA follows: TGTGCCAGCAGTCAGGACAGTCCGGGTGGCTACACCTTC.